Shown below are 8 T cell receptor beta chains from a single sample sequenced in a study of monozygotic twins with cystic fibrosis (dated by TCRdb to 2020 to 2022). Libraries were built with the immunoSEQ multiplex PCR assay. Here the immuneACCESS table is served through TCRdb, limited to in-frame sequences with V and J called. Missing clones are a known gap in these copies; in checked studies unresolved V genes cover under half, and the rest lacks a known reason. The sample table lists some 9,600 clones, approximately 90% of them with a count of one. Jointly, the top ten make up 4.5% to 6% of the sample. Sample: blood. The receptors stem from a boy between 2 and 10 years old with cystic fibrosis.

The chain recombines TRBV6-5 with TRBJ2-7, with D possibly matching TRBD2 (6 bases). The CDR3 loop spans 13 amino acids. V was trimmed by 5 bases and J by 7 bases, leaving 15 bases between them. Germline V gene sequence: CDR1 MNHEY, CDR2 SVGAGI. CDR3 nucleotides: TGTGCCAGCAGTCGGGACGCCCGGGGGGAGCAGTACGTC. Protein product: CASSRDARGEQYV.

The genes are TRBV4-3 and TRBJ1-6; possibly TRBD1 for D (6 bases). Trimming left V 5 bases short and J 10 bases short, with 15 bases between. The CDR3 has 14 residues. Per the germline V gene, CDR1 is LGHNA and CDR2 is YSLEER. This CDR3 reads CASSDRDISSPLHF. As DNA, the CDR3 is TGCGCCAGCAGCGACCGGGACATCTCCTCACCCCTCCACTTT.

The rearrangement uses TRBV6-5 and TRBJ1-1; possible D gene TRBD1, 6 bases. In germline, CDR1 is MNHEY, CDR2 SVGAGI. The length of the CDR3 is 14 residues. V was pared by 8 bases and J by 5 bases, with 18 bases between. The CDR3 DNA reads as TGTGCCAGCGGAACACAGGGCGTTGGAACTGAAGCTTTCTTT. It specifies CASGTQGVGTEAFF.

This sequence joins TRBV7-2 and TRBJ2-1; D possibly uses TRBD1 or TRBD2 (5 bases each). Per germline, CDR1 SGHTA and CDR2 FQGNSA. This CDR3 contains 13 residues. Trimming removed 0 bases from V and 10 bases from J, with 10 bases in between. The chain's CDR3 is CASSLALRGEQFF. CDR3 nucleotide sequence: TGTGCCAGCAGCTTAGCGCTGAGGGGCGAGCAGTTCTTC.

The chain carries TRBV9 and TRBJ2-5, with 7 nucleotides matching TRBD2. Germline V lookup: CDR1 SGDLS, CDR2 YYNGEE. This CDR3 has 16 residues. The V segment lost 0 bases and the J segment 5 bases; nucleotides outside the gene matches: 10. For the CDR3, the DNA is TGTGCCAGCAGCGTAGCTACGGGGGGATTAGGGGAGACCCAGTACTTC. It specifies CASSVATGGLGETQYF.

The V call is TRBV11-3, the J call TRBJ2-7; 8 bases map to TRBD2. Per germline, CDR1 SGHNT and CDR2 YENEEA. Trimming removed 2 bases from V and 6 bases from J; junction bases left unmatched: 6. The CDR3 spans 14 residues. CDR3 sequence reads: CASSLNPGGVEQYV. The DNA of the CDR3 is TGTGCCAGCAGCTTAAACCCCGGGGGGGTCGAGCAGTACGTC.

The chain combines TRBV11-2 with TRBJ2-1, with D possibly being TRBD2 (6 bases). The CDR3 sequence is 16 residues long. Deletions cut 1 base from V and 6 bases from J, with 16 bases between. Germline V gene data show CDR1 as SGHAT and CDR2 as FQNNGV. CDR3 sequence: CASSLVGRGVFNEQFF. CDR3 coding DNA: TGTGCCAGCAGCTTAGTGGGGCGGGGAGTTTTCAATGAGCAGTTCTTC.

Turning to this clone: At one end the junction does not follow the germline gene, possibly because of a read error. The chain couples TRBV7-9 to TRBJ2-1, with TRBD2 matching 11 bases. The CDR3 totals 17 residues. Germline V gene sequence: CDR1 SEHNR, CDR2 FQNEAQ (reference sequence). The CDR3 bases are TGTGCCAGCAGCCTAGCTAGCGGGGGGACTTCCTACAATGAGCAGTTCTTC. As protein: CASSLASGGTSYNEQFF. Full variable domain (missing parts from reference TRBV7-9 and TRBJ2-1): DTGVSQNPRHKITKRGQNVTFRCDPISEHNRLYWYRQTLGQGPEFLTYFQNEAQLEKSRLLSDRFSAERPKGSFSTLEIQRTEQGDSAMYLCASSLASGGTSYNEQFFGPGTRLTVL.